This TCR beta chain comes out of a study of T cell responses to AZD1222 COVID-19 vaccine. V was pared by 0 bases and J by 16 bases, with 13 bases between. Germline V CDR1 and CDR2: SQVTM, ANQGSEA. The length of the CDR3 is 12 residues. TCRdb's copy holds only in-frame clones and misses some; the assay was immunoSEQ multiplex PCR. The sample yields around 150,000 clones, 84% seen once. Material: peripheral blood, obtained on day 0 of AZD1222 vaccination. V gene TRBV29-1 combines with J gene TRBJ1-6, with D perhaps matching TRBD1 (5 bases). This receptor was obtained from an adult in good health. DNA of the CDR3: TGCAGCGTTGAAGATAAAGACAGAACACTCCACTTT. As protein: CSVEDKDRTLHF.